This T cell receptor beta chain was captured in a study of shared clonotypes between healthy human individuals. This clone was picked up a small number of times. This table comes from immunoSEQ multiplex PCR, and its TCRdb copy is limited to in-frame clones, with some not included. This table has some 1 million clones, about 75% appearing once. The CDR3 runs 14 residues. From germline, CDR1 is SGHDN and CDR2 FVKESK. Trimming removed 4 bases at V and 4 bases at J, with 8 bases between. This TCR was recovered from a young man in good health. The chain couples TRBV14 to TRBJ1-6, with D uncertain. The sample was memory CD4+ T cells sorted from blood. The subset was: CD45RA-negative fraction. The CDR3 region has the DNA TGTGCCAGCAGCCCCCGAGGGTATAATTCACCCCTCCACTTT. Translation: CASSPRGYNSPLHF.